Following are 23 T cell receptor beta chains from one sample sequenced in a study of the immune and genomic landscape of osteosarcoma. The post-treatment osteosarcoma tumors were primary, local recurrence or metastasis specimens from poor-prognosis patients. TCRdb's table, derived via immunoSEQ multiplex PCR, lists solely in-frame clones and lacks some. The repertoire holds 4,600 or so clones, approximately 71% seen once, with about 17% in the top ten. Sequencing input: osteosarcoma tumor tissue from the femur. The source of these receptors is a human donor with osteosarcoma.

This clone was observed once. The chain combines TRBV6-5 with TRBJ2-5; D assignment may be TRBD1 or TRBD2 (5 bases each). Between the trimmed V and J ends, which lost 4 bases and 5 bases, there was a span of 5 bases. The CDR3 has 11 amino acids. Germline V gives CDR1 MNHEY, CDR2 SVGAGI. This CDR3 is CASSWGETQYF. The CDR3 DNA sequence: TGTGCCAGCAGTTGGGGGGAGACCCAGTACTTC.

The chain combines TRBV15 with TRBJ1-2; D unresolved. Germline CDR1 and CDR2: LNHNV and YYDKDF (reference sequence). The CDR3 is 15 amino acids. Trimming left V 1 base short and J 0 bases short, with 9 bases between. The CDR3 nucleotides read TGTGCCACCAGCAGAGTTGCAGTTGCTAACTATGGCTACACCTTC. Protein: CATSRVAVANYGYTF.

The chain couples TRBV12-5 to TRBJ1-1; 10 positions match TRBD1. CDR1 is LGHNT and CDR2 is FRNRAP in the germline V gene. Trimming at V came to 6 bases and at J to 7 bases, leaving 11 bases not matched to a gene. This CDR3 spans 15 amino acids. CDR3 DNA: TGTGCTAGTGGCCCAACTGACAGGGGGCAGGGTGAAGCTTTCTTT. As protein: CASGPTDRGQGEAFF.

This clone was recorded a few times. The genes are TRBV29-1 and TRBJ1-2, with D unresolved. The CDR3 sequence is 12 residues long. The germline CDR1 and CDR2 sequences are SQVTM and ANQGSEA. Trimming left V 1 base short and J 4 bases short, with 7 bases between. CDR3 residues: CSVEGTPYGYTF. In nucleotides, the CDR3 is TGCAGCGTTGAAGGAACACCCTATGGCTACACCTTC.

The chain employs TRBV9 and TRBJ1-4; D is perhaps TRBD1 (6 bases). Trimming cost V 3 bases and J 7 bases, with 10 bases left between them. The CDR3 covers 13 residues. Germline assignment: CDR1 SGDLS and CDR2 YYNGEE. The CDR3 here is CASSATGTEKLFF. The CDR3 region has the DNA TGTGCCAGCAGCGCCACAGGGACTGAAAAACTGTTTTTT.

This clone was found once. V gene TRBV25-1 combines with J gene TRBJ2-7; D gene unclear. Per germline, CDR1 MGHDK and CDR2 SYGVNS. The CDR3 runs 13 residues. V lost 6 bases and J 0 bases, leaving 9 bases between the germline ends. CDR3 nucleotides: TGTGCCAGCAGCCACAAGGTCTCCTACGAGCAGTACTTC. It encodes CASSHKVSYEQYF.

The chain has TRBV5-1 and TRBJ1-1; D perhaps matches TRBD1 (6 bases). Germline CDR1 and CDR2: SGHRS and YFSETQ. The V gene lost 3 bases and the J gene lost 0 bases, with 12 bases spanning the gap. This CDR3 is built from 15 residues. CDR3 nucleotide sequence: TGCGCCAGCAGCTCCGACAGGACAATGAACACTGAAGCTTTCTTT. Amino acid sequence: CASSSDRTMNTEAFF. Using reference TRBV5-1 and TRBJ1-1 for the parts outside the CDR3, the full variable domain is KAGVTQTPRYLIKTRGQQVTLSCSPISGHRSVSWYQQTPGQGLQFLFEYFSETQRNKGNFPGRFSGRQFSNSRSEMNVSTLELGDSALYLCASSSDRTMNTEAFFGQGTRLTVV.

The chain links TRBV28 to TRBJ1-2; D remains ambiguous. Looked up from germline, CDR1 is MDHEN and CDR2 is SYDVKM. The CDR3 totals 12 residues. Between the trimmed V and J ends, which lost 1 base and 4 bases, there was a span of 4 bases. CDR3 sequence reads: CASSLYPYGYTF. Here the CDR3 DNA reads TGTGCCAGCAGTTTATATCCCTATGGCTACACCTTC.

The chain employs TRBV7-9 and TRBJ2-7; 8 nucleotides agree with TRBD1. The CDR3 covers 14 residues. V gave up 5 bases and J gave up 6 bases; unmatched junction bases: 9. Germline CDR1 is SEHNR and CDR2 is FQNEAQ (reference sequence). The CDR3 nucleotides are TGTGCCAGCAGCCCGACAGGGGAACCTGGCGAGCAGTACTTC. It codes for CASSPTGEPGEQYF.

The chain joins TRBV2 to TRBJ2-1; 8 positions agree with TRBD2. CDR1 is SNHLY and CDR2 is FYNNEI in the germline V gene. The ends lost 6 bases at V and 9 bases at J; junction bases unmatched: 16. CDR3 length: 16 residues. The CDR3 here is CASRKFSGTASGEQFF. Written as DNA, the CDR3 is TGTGCCAGCAGAAAATTTAGCGGGACGGCCTCCGGTGAGCAGTTCTTC.

The CDR3 sequence: CAWSGGVGNTIYF. CDR3 in DNA: TGTGCCTGGAGTGGAGGGGTCGGAAACACCATATATTTT. The gene calls are TRBV30 and TRBJ1-3; a possible D gene is TRBD1 (5 bases). The V and J ends lost 1 base and 4 bases respectively, with 8 bases between them. Germline loops: CDR1 GTSNPN, CDR2 SVGIG (reference sequence). The CDR3 sequence is 13 residues long. The whole variable domain, remainder taken from reference TRBV30 and TRBJ1-3, is SQTIHQWPATLVQPVGSPLSLECTVEGTSNPNLYWYRQAAGRGLQLLFYSVGIGQISSEVPQNLSASRPQDRQFILSSKKLLLSDSGFYLCAWSGGVGNTIYFGEGSWLTVV.

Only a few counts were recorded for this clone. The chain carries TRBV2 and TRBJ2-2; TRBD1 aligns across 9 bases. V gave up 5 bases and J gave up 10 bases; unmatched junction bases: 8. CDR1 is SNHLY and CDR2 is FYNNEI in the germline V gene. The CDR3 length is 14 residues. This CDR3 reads CASSSGTGKSELFF. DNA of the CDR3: TGTGCCAGCAGTTCCGGGACAGGGAAGTCGGAGCTGTTTTTT.

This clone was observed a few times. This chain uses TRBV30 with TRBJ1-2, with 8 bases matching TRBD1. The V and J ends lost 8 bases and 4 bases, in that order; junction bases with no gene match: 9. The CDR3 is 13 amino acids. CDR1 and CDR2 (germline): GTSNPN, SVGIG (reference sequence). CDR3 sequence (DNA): TGTGCCGGGCAGGGGGCGGGAAGCTATGGCTACACCTTC. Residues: CAGQGAGSYGYTF.

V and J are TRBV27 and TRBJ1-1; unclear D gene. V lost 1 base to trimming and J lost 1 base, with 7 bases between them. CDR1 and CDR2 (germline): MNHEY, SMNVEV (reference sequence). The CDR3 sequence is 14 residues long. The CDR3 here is CASSLFTQNTEAFF. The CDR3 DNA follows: TGTGCCAGCAGTTTATTCACACAGAACACTGAAGCTTTCTTT.

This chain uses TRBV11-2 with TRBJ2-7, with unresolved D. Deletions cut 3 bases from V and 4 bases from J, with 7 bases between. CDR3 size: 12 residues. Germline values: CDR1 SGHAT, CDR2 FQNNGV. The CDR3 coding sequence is TGTGCCAGCAGCTTGTTGGGGTACGAGCAGTACTTC. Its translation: CASSLLGYEQYF.

CDR3 protein: CASSPPQGRGAFF. The CDR3 DNA sequence: TGTGCCAGCTCACCACCGCAGGGGCGTGGAGCTTTCTTT. V usage is TRBV18 and J usage is TRBJ1-1; TRBD1 is a possible D gene (6 bases). Germline CDR1 and CDR2: KGHSH and LQKENI. The CDR3 sequence is 13 residues long. Trimming pared 0 bases from V and 10 bases from J, leaving 12 bases between.

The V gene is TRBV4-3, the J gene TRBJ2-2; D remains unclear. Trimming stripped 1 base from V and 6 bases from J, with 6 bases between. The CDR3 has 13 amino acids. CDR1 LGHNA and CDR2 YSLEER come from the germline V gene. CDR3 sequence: CASSQGLAGELFF. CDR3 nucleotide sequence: TGCGCCAGCAGCCAAGGTCTCGCCGGGGAGCTGTTTTTT.

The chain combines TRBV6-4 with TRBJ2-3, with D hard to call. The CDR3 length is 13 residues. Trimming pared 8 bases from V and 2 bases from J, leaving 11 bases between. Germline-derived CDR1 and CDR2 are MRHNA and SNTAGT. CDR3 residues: CASFDWNTDTQYF. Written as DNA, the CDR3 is TGTGCCAGCTTCGACTGGAACACAGATACGCAGTATTTT.

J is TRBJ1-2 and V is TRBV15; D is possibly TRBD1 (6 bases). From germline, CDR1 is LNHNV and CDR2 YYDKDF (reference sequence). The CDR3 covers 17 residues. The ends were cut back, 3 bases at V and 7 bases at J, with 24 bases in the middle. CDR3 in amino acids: CATSRGGTLLRAGGYTF. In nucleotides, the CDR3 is TGTGCCACCAGCAGGGGCGGGACACTTCTTCGGGCGGGTGGCTACACCTTC. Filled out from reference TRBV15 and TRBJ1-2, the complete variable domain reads DAMVIQNPRYQVTQFGKPVTLSCSQTLNHNVMYWYQQKSSQAPKLLFHYYDKDFNNEADTPDNFQSRRPNTSFCFLDIRSPGLGDTAMYLCATSRGGTLLRAGGYTFGSGTRLTVV.

CDR3 DNA sequence: TGTGCCAGTAGTATAGTTGAGGGTGTACCGAACACTGAAGCTTTCTTT. It translates to CASSIVEGVPNTEAFF. The rearrangement joins TRBV19 to TRBJ1-1; D ambiguous. The CDR3 extends over 16 amino acids. Germline CDR1 LNHDA, CDR2 SQIVND (reference sequence). V lost 1 base and J 1 base, leaving 13 bases between the germline ends.

CDR3 nucleotides: TGTGCCAGCAATGGCAGGGCTGGCAATCAGCCCCAGCATTTT. It translates to CASNGRAGNQPQHF. The chain joins TRBV2 to TRBJ1-5; possibly TRBD1 for D (5 bases). Between the trimmed V and J ends, which lost 7 bases and 2 bases, there was a span of 12 bases. CDR1 is SNHLY, CDR2 FYNNEI, per germline. The CDR3 totals 14 residues.

CDR3 coding DNA: TGCGCCAGCAGCGCTGGGACAGGCTACGAGCAGTACTTC. Translating it yields CASSAGTGYEQYF. The chain recombines TRBV5-1 with TRBJ2-7; 8 bases map to TRBD1. The V and J ends lost 4 bases and 3 bases, in that order; junction bases with no gene match: 3. Germline V gene lookup returns CDR1 SGHRS and CDR2 YFSETQ. The CDR3 loop spans 13 amino acids.

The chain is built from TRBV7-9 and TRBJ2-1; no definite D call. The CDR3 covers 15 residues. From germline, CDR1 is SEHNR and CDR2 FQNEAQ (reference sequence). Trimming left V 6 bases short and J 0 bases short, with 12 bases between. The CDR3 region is CASRIPSGSYNEQFF. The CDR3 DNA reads TGTGCCAGCAGGATTCCGAGTGGCTCCTACAATGAGCAGTTCTTC. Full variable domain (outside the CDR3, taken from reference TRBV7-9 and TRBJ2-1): DTGVSQNPRHKITKRGQNVTFRCDPISEHNRLYWYRQTLGQGPEFLTYFQNEAQLEKSRLLSDRFSAERPKGSFSTLEIQRTEQGDSAMYLCASRIPSGSYNEQFFGPGTRLTVL.